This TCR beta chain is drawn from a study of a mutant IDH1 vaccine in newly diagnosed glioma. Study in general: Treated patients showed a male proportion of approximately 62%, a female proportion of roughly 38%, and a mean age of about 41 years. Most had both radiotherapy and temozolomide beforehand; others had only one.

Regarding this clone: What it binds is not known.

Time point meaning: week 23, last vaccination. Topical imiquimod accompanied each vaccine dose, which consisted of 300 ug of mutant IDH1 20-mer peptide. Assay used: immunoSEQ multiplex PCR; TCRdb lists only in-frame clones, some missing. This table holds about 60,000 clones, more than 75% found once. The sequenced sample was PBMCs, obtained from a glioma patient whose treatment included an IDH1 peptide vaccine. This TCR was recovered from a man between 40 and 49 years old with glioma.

CDR3: CASSQRDLGELFF. The CDR3 bases are TGTGCCAGCAGCCAGAGGGATCTCGGGGAGCTGTTTTTT. The rearrangement uses TRBV7-2 and TRBJ2-2; D perhaps matches TRBD2 (5 bases). The V end lost 5 bases, the J end lost 7 bases, and 11 bases lay between the germline ends. Germline V CDR1 and CDR2: SGHTA, FQGNSA. The CDR3 spans 13 residues. Using reference TRBV7-2 and TRBJ2-2 for the parts outside the CDR3, the full variable domain is GAGVSQSPSNKVTEKGKDVELRCDPISGHTALYWYRQSLGQGLEFLIYFQGNSAPDKSGLPSDRFSAERTGGSVSTLTIQRTQQEDSAVYLCASSQRDLGELFFGEGSRLTVL.